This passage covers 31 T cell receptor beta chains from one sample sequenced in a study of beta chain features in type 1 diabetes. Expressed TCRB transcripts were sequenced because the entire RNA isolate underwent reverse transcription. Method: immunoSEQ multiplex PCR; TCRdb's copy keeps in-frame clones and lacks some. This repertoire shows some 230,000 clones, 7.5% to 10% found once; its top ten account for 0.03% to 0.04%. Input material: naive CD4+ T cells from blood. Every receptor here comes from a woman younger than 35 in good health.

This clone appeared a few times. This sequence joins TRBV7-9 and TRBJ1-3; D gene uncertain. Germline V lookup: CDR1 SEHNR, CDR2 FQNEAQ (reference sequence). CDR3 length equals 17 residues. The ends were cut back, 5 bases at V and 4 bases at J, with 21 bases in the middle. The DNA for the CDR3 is TGTGCCAGCAGCCCACTGAGCCTCGGGTTAGGAGGAAACACCATATATTTT. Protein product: CASSPLSLGLGGNTIYF.

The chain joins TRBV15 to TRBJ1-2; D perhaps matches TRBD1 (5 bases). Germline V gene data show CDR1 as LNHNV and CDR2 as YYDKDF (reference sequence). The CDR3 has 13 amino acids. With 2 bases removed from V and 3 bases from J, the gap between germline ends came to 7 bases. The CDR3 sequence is CATSRQTDYGYTF. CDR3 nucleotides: TGTGCCACCAGCAGACAGACAGACTATGGCTACACCTTC.

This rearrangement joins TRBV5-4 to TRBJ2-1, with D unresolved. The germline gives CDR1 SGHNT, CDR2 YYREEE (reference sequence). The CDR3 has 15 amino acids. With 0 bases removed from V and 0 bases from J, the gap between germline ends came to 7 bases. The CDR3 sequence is CASSLGAPSYNEQFF. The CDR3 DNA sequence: TGTGCCAGCAGCTTGGGAGCGCCCTCCTACAATGAGCAGTTCTTC.

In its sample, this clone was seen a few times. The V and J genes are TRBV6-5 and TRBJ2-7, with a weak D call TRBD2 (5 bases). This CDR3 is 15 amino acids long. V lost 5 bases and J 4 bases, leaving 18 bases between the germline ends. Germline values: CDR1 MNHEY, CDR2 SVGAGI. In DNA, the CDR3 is TGTGCCAGCAGTCGGTCCTTTGGGCCGGGATACGAGCAGTACTTC. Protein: CASSRSFGPGYEQYF.

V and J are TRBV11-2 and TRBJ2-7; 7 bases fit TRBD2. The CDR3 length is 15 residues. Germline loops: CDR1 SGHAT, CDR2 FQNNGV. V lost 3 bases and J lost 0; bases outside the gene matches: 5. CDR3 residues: CASSLARGTSYEQYF. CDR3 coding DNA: TGTGCCAGCAGCTTGGCGCGGGGGACCTCCTACGAGCAGTACTTC.

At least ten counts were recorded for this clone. CDR3 sequence: CASTASGRDEQFF. CDR3 nucleotides: TGCGCCAGCACGGCTAGCGGGAGAGATGAGCAGTTCTTC. V usage is TRBV23-1 and J usage is TRBJ2-1, with 10 bases lining up with TRBD2. TRBV23-1 is given ORF status, its function remaining uncertain. CDR3 size: 13 residues. Unmatched junction bases numbered 5, after V lost 7 bases and J lost 8 bases.

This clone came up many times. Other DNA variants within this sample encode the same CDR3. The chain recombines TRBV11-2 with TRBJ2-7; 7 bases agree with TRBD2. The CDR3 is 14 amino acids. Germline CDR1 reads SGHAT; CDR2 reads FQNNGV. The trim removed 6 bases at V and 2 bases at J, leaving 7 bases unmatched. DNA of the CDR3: TGTGCCAGCAGGCGACTAGCCGGGGCCTACGAGCAGTACTTC. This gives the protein CASRRLAGAYEQYF. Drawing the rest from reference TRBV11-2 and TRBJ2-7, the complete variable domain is EAGVAQSPRYKIIEKRQSVAFWCNPISGHATLYWYQQILGQGPKLLIQFQNNGVVDDSQLPKDRFSAERLKGVDSTLKIQPAKLEDSAVYLCASRRLAGAYEQYFGPGTRLTVT.

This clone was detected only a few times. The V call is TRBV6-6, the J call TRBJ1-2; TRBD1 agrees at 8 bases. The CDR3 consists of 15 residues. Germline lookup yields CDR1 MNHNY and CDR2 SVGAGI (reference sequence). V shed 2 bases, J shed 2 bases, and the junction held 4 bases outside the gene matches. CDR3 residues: CASSYGTGRNYGYTF. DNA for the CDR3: TGTGCCAGCAGTTACGGGACAGGCAGAAACTATGGCTACACCTTC.

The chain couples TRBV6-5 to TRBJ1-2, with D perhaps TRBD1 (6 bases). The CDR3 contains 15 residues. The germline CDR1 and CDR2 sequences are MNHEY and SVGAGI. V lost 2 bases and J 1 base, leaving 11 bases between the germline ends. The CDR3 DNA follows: TGTGCCAGCAGTTACGGGGGCGGACTTAACTATGGCTACACCTTC. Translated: CASSYGGGLNYGYTF.

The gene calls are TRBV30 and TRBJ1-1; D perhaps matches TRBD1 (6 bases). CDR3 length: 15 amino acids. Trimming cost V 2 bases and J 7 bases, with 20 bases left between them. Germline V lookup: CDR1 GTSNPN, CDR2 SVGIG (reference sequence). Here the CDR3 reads CAWSFLQGLVSEAFF. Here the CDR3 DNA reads TGTGCCTGGAGTTTCCTACAGGGTCTGGTAAGTGAAGCTTTCTTT.

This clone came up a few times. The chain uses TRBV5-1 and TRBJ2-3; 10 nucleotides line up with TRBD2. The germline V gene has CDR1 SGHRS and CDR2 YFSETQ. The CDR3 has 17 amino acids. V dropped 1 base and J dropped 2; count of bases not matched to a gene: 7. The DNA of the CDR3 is TGCGCCAGCAGCTTGCCCGTAGCGGGAGGCGTCACAGATACGCAGTATTTT. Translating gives CASSLPVAGGVTDTQYF.

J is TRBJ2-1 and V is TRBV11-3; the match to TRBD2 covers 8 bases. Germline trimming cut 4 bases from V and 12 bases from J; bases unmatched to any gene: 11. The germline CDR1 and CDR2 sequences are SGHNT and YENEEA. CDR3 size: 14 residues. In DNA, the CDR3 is TGTGCCAGCAGCTCCGGGGGTAGCGGGGTTGCGCAGTTCTTC. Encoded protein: CASSSGGSGVAQFF.

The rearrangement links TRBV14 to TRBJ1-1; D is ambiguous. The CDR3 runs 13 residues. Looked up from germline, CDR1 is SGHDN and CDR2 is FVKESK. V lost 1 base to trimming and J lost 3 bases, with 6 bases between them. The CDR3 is CASSQGRYTEAFF. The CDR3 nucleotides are TGTGCCAGCAGCCAAGGCAGGTACACTGAAGCTTTCTTT. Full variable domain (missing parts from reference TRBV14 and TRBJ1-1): EAGVTQFPSHSVIEKGQTVTLRCDPISGHDNLYWYRRVMGKEIKFLLHFVKESKQDESGMPNNRFLAERTGGTYSTLKVQPAELEDSGVYFCASSQGRYTEAFFGQGTRLTVV.

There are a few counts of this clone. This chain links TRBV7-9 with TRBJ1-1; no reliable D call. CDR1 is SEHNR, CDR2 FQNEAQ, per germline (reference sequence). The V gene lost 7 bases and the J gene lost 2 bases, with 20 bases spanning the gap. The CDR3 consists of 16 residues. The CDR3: CASTTSTSRFNTEAFF. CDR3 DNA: TGTGCCAGCACTACCAGCACCTCCAGGTTCAACACTGAAGCTTTCTTT.

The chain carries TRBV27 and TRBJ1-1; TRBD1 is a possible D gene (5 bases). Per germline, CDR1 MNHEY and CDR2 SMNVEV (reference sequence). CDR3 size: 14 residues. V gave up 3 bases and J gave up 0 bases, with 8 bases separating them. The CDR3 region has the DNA TGTGCCAGCAGTTTCGGGGGACTGAACACTGAAGCTTTCTTT. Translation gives CASSFGGLNTEAFF.

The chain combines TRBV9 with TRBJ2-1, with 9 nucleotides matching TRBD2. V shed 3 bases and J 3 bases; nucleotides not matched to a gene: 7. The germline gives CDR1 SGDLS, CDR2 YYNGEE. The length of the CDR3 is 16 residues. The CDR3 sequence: CASSGLAGALYNEQFF. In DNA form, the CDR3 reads TGTGCCAGCAGCGGCTTAGCGGGGGCACTCTACAATGAGCAGTTCTTC.

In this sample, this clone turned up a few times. In DNA form, the CDR3 reads TGCGCCAGCAGCTTGGTTAGCGGGGCAACTAATGAGCAGTTCTTC. This codes for CASSLVSGATNEQFF. This chain connects TRBV5-1 to TRBJ2-1; TRBD2 aligns across 8 bases. With 0 bases clipped from V and 7 bases from J, the junction kept 6 bases outside the gene matches. This CDR3 is built from 15 residues. The germline V gene encodes CDR1 SGHRS and CDR2 YFSETQ.

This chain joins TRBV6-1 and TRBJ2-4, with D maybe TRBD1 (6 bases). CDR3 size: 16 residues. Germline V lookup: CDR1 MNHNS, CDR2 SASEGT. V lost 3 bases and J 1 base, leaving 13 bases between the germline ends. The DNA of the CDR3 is TGTGCCAGCAGTGACAACAGGGTGATCGCCAAAAACATTCAGTACTTC. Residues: CASSDNRVIAKNIQYF.

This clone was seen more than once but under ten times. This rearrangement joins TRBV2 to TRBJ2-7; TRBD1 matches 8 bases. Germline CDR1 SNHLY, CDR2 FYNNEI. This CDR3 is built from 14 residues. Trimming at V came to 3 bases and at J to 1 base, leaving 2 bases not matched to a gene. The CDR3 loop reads CASSEDRDSYEQYF. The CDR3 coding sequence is TGTGCCAGCAGTGAGGACAGGGATTCCTACGAGCAGTACTTC.

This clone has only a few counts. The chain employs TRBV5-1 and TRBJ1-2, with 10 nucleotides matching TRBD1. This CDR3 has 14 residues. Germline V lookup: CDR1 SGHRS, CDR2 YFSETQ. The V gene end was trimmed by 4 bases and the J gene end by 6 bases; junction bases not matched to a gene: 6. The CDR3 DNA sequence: TGCGCCAGCAGCGGGCGGACAGGGGGTGATGGCTACACCTTC. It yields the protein CASSGRTGGDGYTF.

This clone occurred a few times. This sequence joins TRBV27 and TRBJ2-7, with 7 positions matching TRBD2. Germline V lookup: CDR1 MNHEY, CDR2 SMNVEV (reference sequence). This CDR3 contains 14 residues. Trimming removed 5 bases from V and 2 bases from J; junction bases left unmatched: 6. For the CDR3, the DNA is TGTGCCAGCAGTCTTAAGGGACTAACCTACGAGCAGTACTTC. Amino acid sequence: CASSLKGLTYEQYF.

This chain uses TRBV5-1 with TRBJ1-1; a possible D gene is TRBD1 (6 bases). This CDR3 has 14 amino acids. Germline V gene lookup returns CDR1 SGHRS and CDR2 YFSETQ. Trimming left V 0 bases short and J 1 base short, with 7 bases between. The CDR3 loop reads CASSLDRANTEAFF. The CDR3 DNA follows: TGCGCCAGCAGCTTGGACAGGGCGAACACTGAAGCTTTCTTT.

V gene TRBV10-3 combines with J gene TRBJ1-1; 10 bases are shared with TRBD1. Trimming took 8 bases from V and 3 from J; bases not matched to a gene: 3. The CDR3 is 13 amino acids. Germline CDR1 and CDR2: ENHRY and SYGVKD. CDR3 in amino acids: CAIVGQGDTEAFF. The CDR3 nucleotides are TGTGCCATCGTCGGACAGGGGGACACTGAAGCTTTCTTT.

The CDR3 DNA sequence: TGTGCCAGCAGCTCCCTCTACGAGCAGTACTTC. Protein product: CASSSLYEQYF. V is TRBV11-2 and J is TRBJ2-7; D remains ambiguous. The CDR3 runs 11 residues. Germline-derived CDR1 and CDR2 are SGHAT and FQNNGV. V lost 4 bases and J lost 3, with 4 bases in between.

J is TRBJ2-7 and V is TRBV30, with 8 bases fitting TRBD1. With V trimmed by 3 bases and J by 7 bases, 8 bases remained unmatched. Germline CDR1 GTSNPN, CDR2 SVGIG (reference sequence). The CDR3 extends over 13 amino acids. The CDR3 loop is CAWSYRGSGEQYF. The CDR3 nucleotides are TGTGCCTGGAGCTACAGGGGGTCGGGAGAGCAGTACTTC.

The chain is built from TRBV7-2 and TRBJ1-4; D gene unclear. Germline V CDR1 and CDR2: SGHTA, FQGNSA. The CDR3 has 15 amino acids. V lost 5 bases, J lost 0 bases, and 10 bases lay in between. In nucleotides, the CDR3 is TGTGCCAGCAGCCGCCCAGTTGCAACTAATGAAAAACTGTTTTTT. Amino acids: CASSRPVATNEKLFF.

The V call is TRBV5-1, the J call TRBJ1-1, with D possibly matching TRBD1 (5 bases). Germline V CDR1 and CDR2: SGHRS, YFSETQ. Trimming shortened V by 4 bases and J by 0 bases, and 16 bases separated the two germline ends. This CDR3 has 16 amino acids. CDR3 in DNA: TGCGCCAGCAGCGCCGATCAGGGTGCACTGAACACTGAAGCTTTCTTT. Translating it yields CASSADQGALNTEAFF.

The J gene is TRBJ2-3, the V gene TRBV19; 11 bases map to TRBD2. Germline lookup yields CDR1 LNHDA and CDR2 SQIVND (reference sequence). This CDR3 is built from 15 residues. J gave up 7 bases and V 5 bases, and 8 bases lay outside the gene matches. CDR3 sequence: CASSPLAGDFHTQYF. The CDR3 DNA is TGTGCCAGTAGTCCACTAGCGGGGGATTTCCATACGCAGTATTTT.

The CDR3 sequence: CAWSVDSIHTF. As DNA, the CDR3 is TGTGCCTGGAGTGTGGACAGTATCCACACCTTC. The chain carries TRBV30 and TRBJ1-2; maybe TRBD1 (6 bases). CDR1 is GTSNPN, CDR2 SVGIG, per germline (reference sequence). V was pared by 0 bases and J by 12 bases, with 11 bases between. The CDR3 has 11 amino acids.

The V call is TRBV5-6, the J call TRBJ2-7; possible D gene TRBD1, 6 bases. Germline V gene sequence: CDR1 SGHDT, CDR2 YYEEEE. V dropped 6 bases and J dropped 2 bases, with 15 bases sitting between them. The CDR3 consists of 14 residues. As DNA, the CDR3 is TGTGCCAGCATGGGGGCAGGGATTACCTACGAGCAGTACTTC. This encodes CASMGAGITYEQYF.

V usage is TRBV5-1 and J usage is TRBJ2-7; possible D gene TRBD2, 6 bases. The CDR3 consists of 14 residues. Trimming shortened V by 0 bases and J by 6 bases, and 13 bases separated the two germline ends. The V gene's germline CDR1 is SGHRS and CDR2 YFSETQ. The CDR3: CASSLASVDGEQYF. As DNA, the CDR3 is TGCGCCAGCAGCTTGGCTAGCGTGGACGGCGAGCAGTACTTC.